The entry that follows covers one T cell receptor (beta chain) sequence. The source of the sample is a study of identical twins. Using its own MiXCR run on the 5' RACE reads, TCRdb lists one record per CDR3 protein. The profile shows fewer than 800,000 distinct CDR3 sequences, 7.1% of them singletons. These data also formed part of another study, on yellow fever vaccine responses in identical twins.

The TCR sequence derives from a young woman in good health. The sample comprised PBMCs.

CDR3 region: CATSDHRGNGYTF. CDR3 coding DNA: TGTGCCACCAGTGATCACAGGGGGAATGGCTACACCTTC. The V call is TRBV24-1, the J call TRBJ1-2, with 8 bases fitting TRBD1. Per germline, CDR1 KGHDR and CDR2 SFDVKD. V trimming: 3 bases; J trimming: 6 bases; junction bases outside the gene matches: 2. CDR3 length: 13 amino acids.